Listed here are 6 T cell receptor beta chains from one sample, sequenced in a study of T cell responses to AZD1222 COVID-19 vaccine. This table comes from immunoSEQ multiplex PCR, and its TCRdb copy is limited to in-frame clones, with some not included. There are about 120,000 clones in the sample; about 88% occur only once, and 2.4% lies in the top ten. Source: peripheral blood, taken on day 0 of AZD1222 vaccination. The source is an adult in good health.

The V gene is TRBV19, the J gene TRBJ2-5, with 7 bases lining up with TRBD1. CDR1 and CDR2 from the germline V gene are LNHDA and SQIVND (reference sequence). V shed 6 bases, J shed 9 bases, and the junction held 16 bases outside the gene matches. There are 15 residues in the CDR3. The CDR3 sequence: CASSPGLAGTVAQYF. The CDR3 DNA follows: TGTGCCAGTAGCCCCGGGTTGGCAGGGACAGTGGCCCAGTACTTC.

V gene TRBV24-1 combines with J gene TRBJ2-7, with a weak D call TRBD1 (6 bases). The germline gives CDR1 KGHDR, CDR2 SFDVKD. This CDR3 comprises 12 residues. The V gene lost 5 bases and the J gene lost 10 bases, with 14 bases spanning the gap. The CDR3 DNA reads as TGTGCCACCAGTGCCTCGGACAGCGCCCAGTACTTC. Its protein is CATSASDSAQYF.

This chain links TRBV7-2 with TRBJ2-7; TRBD2 agrees at 7 bases. CDR3 size: 17 residues. The V gene's germline CDR1 is SGHTA and CDR2 FQGNSA. Trimming at V came to 3 bases and at J to 7 bases, leaving 18 bases not matched to a gene. CDR3 DNA sequence: TGTGCCAGCAGCTTGGGGTATGGGCGGCCGACAGCGGGGGAGCAGTACTTC. Translating gives CASSLGYGRPTAGEQYF.

This clone was counted once. The chain links TRBV9 to TRBJ2-2; D ambiguous. This CDR3 has 13 residues. The germline CDR1 and CDR2 sequences are SGDLS and YYNGEE. V was clipped by 6 bases and J by 6 bases, with 12 bases between them. The CDR3 loop is CASTPDLPGELFF. The CDR3 DNA follows: TGTGCCAGCACGCCCGACTTGCCCGGGGAGCTGTTTTTT.

The chain couples TRBV19 to TRBJ2-7, with 9 bases lining up with TRBD1. The CDR3 length is 16 residues. Looked up from germline, CDR1 is LNHDA and CDR2 is SQIVND (reference sequence). The V and J ends lost 5 bases and 7 bases, in that order; junction bases with no gene match: 15. Here the CDR3 DNA reads TGTGCCAGTAGTGACCCCGGGACAGGGCCTAGAGATGAGCAGTACTTC. Protein product: CASSDPGTGPRDEQYF.

This clone was seen a single time. The V gene is TRBV4-2, the J gene TRBJ2-3; 15 bases are shared with TRBD2. The CDR3 runs 18 residues. Germline V CDR1 and CDR2: LGHNA, YNFKEQ. V was clipped by 2 bases and J by 1 base; unmatched bases: 4. Written as DNA, the CDR3 is TGTGCCAGCAGCCAATCCGGACTAGCGGGAGGGGGCACAGATACGCAGTATTTT. Translated, it gives CASSQSGLAGGGTDTQYF.